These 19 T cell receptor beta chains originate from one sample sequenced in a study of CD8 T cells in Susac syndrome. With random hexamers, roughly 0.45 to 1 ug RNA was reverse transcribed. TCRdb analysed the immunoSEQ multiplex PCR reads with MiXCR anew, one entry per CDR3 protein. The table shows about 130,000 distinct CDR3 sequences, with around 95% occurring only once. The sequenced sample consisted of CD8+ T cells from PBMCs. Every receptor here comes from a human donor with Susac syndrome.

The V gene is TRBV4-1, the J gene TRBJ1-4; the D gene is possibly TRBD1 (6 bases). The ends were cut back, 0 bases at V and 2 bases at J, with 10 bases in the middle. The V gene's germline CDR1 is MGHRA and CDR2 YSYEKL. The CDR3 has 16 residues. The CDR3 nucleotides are TGCGCCAGCAGCCAAGACAGGGGAGCGACTAATGAAAAACTGTTTTTT. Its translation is CASSQDRGATNEKLFF.

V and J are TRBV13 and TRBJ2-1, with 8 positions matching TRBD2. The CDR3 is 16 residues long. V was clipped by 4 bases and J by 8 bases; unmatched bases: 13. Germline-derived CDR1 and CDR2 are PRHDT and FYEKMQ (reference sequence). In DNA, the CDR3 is TGTGCCAGCAGCTCGGCGGGACTAGGTCAAGGGTATGAGCAGTTCTTC. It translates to CASSSAGLGQGYEQFF.

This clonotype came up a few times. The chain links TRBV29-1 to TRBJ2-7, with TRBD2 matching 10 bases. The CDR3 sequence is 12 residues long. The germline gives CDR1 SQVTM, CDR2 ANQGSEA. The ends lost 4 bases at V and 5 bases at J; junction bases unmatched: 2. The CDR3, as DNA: TGCAGCGTTGTAACTAGCGGGGACGAGCAGTACTTC. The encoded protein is CSVVTSGDEQYF.

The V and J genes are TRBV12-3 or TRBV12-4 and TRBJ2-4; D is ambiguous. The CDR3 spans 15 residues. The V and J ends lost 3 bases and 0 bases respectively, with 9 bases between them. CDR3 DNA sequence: TGTGCCAGCAGTTTGCATCACCTAGCCAAAAACATTCAGTACTTC. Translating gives CASSLHHLAKNIQYF.

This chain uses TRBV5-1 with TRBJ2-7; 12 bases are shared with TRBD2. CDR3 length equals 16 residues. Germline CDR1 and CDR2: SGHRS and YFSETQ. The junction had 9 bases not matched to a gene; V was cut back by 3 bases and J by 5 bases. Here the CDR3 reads CASSSGLAGMRDEQYF. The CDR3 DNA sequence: TGCGCCAGCAGCTCGGGACTAGCGGGCATGAGGGACGAGCAGTACTTC. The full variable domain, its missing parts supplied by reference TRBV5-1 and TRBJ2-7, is KAGVTQTPRYLIKTRGQQVTLSCSPISGHRSVSWYQQTPGQGLQFLFEYFSETQRNKGNFPGRFSGRQFSNSRSEMNVSTLELGDSALYLCASSSGLAGMRDEQYFGPGTRLTVT.

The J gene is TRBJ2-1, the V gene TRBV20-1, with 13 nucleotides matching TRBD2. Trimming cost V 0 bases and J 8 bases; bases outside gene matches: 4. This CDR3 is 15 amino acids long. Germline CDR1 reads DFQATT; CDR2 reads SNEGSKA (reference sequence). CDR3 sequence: CSARELAGGPYEQFF. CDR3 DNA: TGCAGTGCTAGAGAACTAGCGGGAGGGCCTTATGAGCAGTTCTTC.

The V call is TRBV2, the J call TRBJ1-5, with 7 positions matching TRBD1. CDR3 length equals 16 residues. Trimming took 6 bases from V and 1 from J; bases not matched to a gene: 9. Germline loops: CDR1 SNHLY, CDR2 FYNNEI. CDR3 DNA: TGTGCCAGCAGCCTTTCCCAGGGGGTGAGCAATCAGCCCCAGCATTTT. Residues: CASSLSQGVSNQPQHF.

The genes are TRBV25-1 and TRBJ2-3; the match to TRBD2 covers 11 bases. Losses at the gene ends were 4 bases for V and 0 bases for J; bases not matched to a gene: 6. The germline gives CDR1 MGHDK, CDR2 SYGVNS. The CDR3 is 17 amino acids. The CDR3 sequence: CASSGVTSGRSTDTQYF. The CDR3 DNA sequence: TGTGCCAGCAGTGGAGTAACTAGCGGGAGAAGCACAGATACGCAGTATTTT.

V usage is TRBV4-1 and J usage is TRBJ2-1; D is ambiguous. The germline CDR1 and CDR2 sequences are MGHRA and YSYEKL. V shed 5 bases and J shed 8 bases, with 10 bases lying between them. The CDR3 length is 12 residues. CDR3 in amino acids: CASSFIGYEQFF. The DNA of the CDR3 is TGCGCCAGCAGCTTCATCGGCTATGAGCAGTTCTTC.

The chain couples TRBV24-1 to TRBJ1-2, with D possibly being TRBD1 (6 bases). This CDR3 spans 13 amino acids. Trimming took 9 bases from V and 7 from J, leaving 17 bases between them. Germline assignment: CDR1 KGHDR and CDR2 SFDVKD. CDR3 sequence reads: CATPMTGVSGYTF. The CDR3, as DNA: TGTGCCACCCCAATGACAGGTGTTAGTGGCTACACCTTC.

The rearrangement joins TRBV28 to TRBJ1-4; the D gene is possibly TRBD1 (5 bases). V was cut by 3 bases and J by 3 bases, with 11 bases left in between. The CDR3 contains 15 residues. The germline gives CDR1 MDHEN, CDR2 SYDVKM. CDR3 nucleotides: TGTGCCAGCAGTTTGACCGACAGTTCTAATGAAAAACTGTTTTTT. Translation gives CASSLTDSSNEKLFF.

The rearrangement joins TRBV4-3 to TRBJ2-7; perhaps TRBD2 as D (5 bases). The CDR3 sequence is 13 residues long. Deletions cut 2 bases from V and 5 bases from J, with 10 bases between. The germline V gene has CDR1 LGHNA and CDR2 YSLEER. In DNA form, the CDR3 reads TGCGCCAGCAGCCAATTGGGTAGCGACGAGCAGTACTTC. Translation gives CASSQLGSDEQYF.

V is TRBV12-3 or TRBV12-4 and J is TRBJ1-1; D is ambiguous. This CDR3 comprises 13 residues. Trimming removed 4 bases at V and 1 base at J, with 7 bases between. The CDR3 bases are TGTGCCAGCAGTTCCAGGCCGAACACTGAAGCTTTCTTT. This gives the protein CASSSRPNTEAFF.

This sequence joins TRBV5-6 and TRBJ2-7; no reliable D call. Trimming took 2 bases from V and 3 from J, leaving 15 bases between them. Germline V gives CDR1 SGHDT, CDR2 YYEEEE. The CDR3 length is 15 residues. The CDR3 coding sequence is TGTGCCAGCAGCTTTCAGGCAACACAACACTACGAGCAGTACTTC. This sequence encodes CASSFQATQHYEQYF.

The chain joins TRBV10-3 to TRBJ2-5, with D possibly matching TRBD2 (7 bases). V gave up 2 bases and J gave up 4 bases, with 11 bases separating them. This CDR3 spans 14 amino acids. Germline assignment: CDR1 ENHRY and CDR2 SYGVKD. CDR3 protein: CAISEPGEGETQYF. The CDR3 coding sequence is TGTGCCATCAGTGAGCCAGGGGAGGGAGAGACCCAGTACTTC.

The chain's CDR3 is CASSSSAGQGLAVTEAFF. The CDR3 DNA reads TGTGCCAGCAGCTCATCGGCCGGACAGGGCCTGGCTGTTACTGAAGCTTTCTTT. V is TRBV7-9 and J is TRBJ1-1, with 8 bases matching TRBD1. The CDR3 is 18 residues long. Trimming at V came to 4 bases and at J to 5 bases, leaving 18 bases not matched to a gene. Germline CDR1 and CDR2: SEHNR and FQNEAQ (reference sequence).

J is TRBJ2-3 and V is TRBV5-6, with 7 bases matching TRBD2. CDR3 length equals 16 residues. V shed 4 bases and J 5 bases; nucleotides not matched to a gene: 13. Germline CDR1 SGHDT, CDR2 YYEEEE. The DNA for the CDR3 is TGTGCCAGCAGCATCCAGTGGGCGGGGGACCAAGATACGCAGTATTTT. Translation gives CASSIQWAGDQDTQYF.

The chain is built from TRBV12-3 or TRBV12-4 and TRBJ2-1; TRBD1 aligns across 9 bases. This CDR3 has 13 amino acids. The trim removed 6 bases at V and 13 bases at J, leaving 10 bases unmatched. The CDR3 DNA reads TGTGCCAGCAGAACCTGGGACAGGGAGGAACAGTTCTTC. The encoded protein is CASRTWDREEQFF.

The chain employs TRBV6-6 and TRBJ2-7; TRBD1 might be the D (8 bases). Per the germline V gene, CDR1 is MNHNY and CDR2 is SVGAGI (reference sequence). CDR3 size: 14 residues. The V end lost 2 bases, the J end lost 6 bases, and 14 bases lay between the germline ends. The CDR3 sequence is CASSYEQGGVEQYF. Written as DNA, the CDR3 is TGTGCCAGCAGTTACGAACAGGGGGGGGTCGAGCAGTACTTC.